The source of this T cell receptor beta chain is a study of blood T cell repertoires in COVID-19. The wider study: COVID-19 samples, acute and convalescent, were from the United States, Italy and Spain. PBMCs, B-cell-depleted T cells, or T cells were the source of the cDNA or gDNA that made up the material.

There are 11 residues in the CDR3. Trimming removed 8 bases from V and 6 bases from J, with 10 bases in between. The germline CDR1 and CDR2 sequences are WSHSY and SAAADI. In the original analysis: Cell counts per sample came from amplifying reference gene primers. Here immunoSEQ multiplex PCR was the method, and the copy in TCRdb shows in-frame clones only, minus some. V and J calls and clone size are those listed in that table; D and trimming were worked out from the DNA. The sample includes about 90,000 clones, around 92% seen only once; the top ten take under 7.5%. This chain joins TRBV10-2 and TRBJ1-1; D is ambiguous. The specimen sequenced was peripheral blood. The TCR was taken from a woman aged 60-75 years with active COVID-19. This CDR3 is CASSPGPEAFF. The DNA for the CDR3 is TGCGCCAGCTCGCCAGGTCCTGAAGCTTTCTTT.